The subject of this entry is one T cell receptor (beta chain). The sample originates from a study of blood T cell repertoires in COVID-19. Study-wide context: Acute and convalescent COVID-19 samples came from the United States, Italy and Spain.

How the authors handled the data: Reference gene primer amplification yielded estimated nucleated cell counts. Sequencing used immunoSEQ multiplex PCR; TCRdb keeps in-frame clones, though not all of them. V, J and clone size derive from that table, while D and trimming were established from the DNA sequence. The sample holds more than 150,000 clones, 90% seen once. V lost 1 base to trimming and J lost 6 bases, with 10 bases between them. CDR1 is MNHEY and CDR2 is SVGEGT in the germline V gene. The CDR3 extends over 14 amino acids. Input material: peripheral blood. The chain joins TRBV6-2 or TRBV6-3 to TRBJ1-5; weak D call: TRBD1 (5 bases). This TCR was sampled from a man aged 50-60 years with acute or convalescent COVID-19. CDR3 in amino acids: CASSYWGVGQPQHF. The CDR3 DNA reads TGTGCCAGCAGTTACTGGGGGGTAGGTCAGCCCCAGCATTTT.